The rows below give T cell receptor beta chains drawn from one sample of a study of blood T cell repertoires in COVID-19. Method: immunoSEQ multiplex PCR; TCRdb's copy keeps in-frame clones and lacks some. The sample lists 35,000 to 40,000 clones; about 80% were seen once. Sequencing was done on a sample of peripheral blood. The receptors shown here come from a man in his fifties with active or convalescent COVID-19. Each CDR3 is given with its conserved first and last residue. Size is omitted from some rows. Given values are once, few, many or a class for expanded clones.

V gene | clone size | CDR3 protein
TRBV10-3 | once | CAVRIQGQGENGNYGYTF
TRBV5-1 | few | CASSSKTGTGTETQYF
TRBV7-7 | . | CASSRDRSSDTIYF
TRBV18 | . | CASSRANFGQDNNGYTF
TRBV6-5 | . | CASSYGQGAIGELFF
TRBV4-1 | few | CASSGPTQNTEAFF
TRBV5-6 | . | CASSREQGAGGTGELFF
TRBV27 | . | CASRAATGGTGELFF
TRBV5-1 | . | CASSLGGAGRNSGANVLTF
TRBV6-5 | . | CASSPDRGLYEQYF
TRBV30 | . | CAWSVRGGYYNEQFF
TRBV2 | once | CASSGGQTNEKLFF
TRBV13 | once | CASSLRQGGTGELFF
TRBV19 | . | CASRGTDYEQYF